This T cell receptor (beta chain) was found in a study of blood T cell repertoires in COVID-19. With 4 bases removed from V and 0 bases from J, the gap between germline ends came to 11 bases. Germline V CDR1 and CDR2: SGHNT, YYREEE (reference sequence). The CDR3 covers 16 residues. Source study methods: Researchers report that nucleated cell counts were estimated from reference gene primer amplification. The method was immunoSEQ multiplex PCR; TCRdb's version includes in-frame clones alone and lacks a portion of them. V and J calls and clone size are as listed in that table; D and trimming were resolved from the DNA. The table lists about 280,000 clones, 75% to 90% of them singletons.

The receptor comes from a woman under 40 who had recovered from COVID-19. Sequenced sample: peripheral blood. The chain links TRBV5-4 to TRBJ2-6; D is ambiguous. The CDR3 sequence is CASSQTEFSGANVLTF. The CDR3 nucleotides read TGTGCCAGCAGCCAAACAGAATTCTCTGGGGCCAACGTCCTGACTTTC. The full variable domain, its missing parts supplied by reference TRBV5-4 and TRBJ2-6, is ETGVTQSPTHLIKTRGQQVTLRCSSQSGHNTVSWYQQALGQGPQFIFQYYREEENGRGNFPPRFSGLQFPNYSSELNVNALELDDSALYLCASSQTEFSGANVLTFGAGSRLTVL.